The next 11 T cell receptor beta chains were all read from a single sample in a study of identical twins. TCRdb re-called the 5' RACE reads with MiXCR, one entry per CDR3 protein. The sample has over 200,000 distinct CDR3 sequences; 5.5% to 7.5% are singletons. Another study also made use of these data, one on T cells expressing NK-cell markers.

Sequencing was done on a sample of CD8+ T cells sorted from blood. The receptors derive from a woman between 18 and 29 years old in good health.

The chain links TRBV20-1 to TRBJ1-2; a weak D match, TRBD1 (5 bases). Germline-derived CDR1 and CDR2 are DFQATT and SNEGSKA (reference sequence). V dropped 2 bases and J dropped 1 base, with 17 bases sitting between them. CDR3 length: 16 residues. The CDR3, as DNA: TGCAGTGCTAGATCCCAAATACAGGACTTTAACTATGGCTACACCTTC. Translation gives CSARSQIQDFNYGYTF.

The rearrangement joins TRBV9 to TRBJ2-3; D gene unclear. Trimming removed 1 base at V and 6 bases at J, with 6 bases between. Germline V lookup: CDR1 SGDLS, CDR2 YYNGEE. The CDR3 has 12 amino acids. The DNA for the CDR3 is TGTGCCAGCAGCGTAAGTTCGGATACGCAGTATTTT. Its translation is CASSVSSDTQYF.

The table lists this clonotype with many counts. V gene TRBV12-3 or TRBV12-4 combines with J gene TRBJ1-1; no firm D call. V was shortened by 6 bases and J by 4 bases, with 12 bases between the two germline ends. The CDR3 is made up of 13 amino acids. The CDR3 DNA sequence: TGTGCCAGCAGCGGGAGAGAGAGCACTGAAGCTTTCTTT. Translated: CASSGRESTEAFF.

This clonotype has a count of ten or more. This chain links TRBV2 with TRBJ2-7; D could derive from TRBD1 or TRBD2 (6 bases each). CDR1 is SNHLY, CDR2 FYNNEI, per germline. Trimming left V 3 bases short and J 2 bases short, with 26 bases between. The CDR3 covers 19 residues. The CDR3 sequence: CASSEWIGGDTRVPYEQYF. The DNA of the CDR3 is TGTGCCAGCAGTGAGTGGATAGGAGGGGACACCCGGGTCCCCTACGAGCAGTACTTC.

This clonotype has at least ten counts. The rearrangement links TRBV20-1 to TRBJ1-2; D may be TRBD1 (6 bases). The CDR3 sequence is 14 residues long. Trimming stripped 6 bases from V and 4 bases from J, with 18 bases between. CDR1 and CDR2 from the germline V gene are DFQATT and SNEGSKA (reference sequence). CDR3 amino acids: CSADGGPSVYGYTF. As DNA, the CDR3 is TGCAGTGCGGACGGGGGGCCGTCTGTCTATGGCTACACCTTC.

The chain is built from TRBV12-3 or TRBV12-4 and TRBJ2-5; D gene ambiguous. CDR3 length equals 10 residues. The V gene lost 4 bases and the J gene lost 7 bases, with 4 bases spanning the gap. CDR3 amino acids: CASSSGTQYF. CDR3 DNA: TGTGCCAGCAGTTCTGGGACCCAGTACTTC.

This chain joins TRBV7-8 and TRBJ2-3; no clear D gene. CDR1 is SGHVS, CDR2 FQNEAQ, per germline. This CDR3 region has 18 residues. V was clipped by 1 base and J by 0 bases, with 17 bases between them. This CDR3 is CASSLDLRQSTSTDTQYF. The CDR3 bases are TGTGCCAGCAGCTTAGACTTACGTCAGTCAACTAGCACAGATACGCAGTATTTT.

This clonotype occurred a few times. The chain combines TRBV2 with TRBJ2-1, with 14 bases identical to TRBD2. CDR3 length: 16 residues. Per the germline V gene, CDR1 is SNHLY and CDR2 is FYNNEI. After removal of 3 bases from V and 6 bases from J, the junction contained 4 bases not matched to a gene. The CDR3 loop reads CASSDGTSGRGNEQFF. CDR3 nucleotide sequence: TGTGCCAGCAGTGACGGGACTAGCGGGAGAGGCAATGAGCAGTTCTTC.

Ten or more counts support this clonotype. The rearrangement joins TRBV9 to TRBJ2-2, with a tentative D call TRBD2 (6 bases). Germline CDR1 and CDR2: SGDLS and YYNGEE. The CDR3 extends over 11 amino acids. V was clipped by 4 bases and J by 11 bases, with 9 bases between them. The CDR3 loop reads CASSPGVELFF. CDR3 nucleotide sequence: TGTGCCAGCAGCCCGGGGGTTGAGCTGTTTTTT.

This clonotype was seen at least ten times. V gene TRBV29-1 combines with J gene TRBJ1-1; no clear D gene. The V end lost 3 bases, the J end lost 11 bases, and 13 bases lay between the germline ends. Germline V gives CDR1 SQVTM, CDR2 ANQGSEA. The CDR3 is made up of 11 amino acids. CDR3 loop: CSVDSGKIAFF. CDR3 nucleotides: TGCAGCGTTGATTCGGGAAAGATCGCTTTCTTT. Drawing the rest from reference TRBV29-1 and TRBJ1-1, the complete variable domain is SAVISQKPSRDICQRGTSLTIQCQVDSQVTMMFWYRQQPGQSLTLIATANQGSEATYESGFVIDKFPISRPNLTFSTLTVSNMSPEDSSIYLCSVDSGKIAFFGQGTRLTVV.

The chain couples TRBV4-3 to TRBJ2-7; D assignment may be TRBD1 or TRBD2 (6 bases each). With 1 base removed from V and 7 bases from J, the gap between germline ends came to 14 bases. The CDR3 runs 14 residues. The germline V gene has CDR1 LGHNA and CDR2 YSLEER. CDR3 sequence reads: CASSQGRGAGEQYF. The CDR3 coding sequence is TGCGCCAGCAGCCAAGGCAGGGGCGCGGGGGAGCAGTACTTC.